This T cell receptor beta chain was sequenced for a study of shared clonotypes between healthy human individuals (dated by TCRdb to 2018 to 2021). With regard to the full study: A few men and two women, aged 18 to 49 years, made up the cohort. Per donor, three plates each were used for CD4 naive and CD4 memory, two for CD8 naive, and one for CD8 memory. Blood TCR repertoires of a handful of healthy adults were deeply sequenced to estimate repertoire size and the extent of clonotype sharing between individuals. To increase sequencing depth and limit assay-specific biases, different laboratories used diverse techniques to prepare libraries and sequence TCR repertoires. Between about 0.8 and 9 billion PBMCs per donor were obtained by leukapheresis.

Comment on this clone: Its target antigen remains unknown. No qualities accompany the bases; no much larger clone lies one base away.

The paper as a whole reports these results and caveats: Naive subsets generally had larger estimated clonotype richness than memory subsets did. About 5% of naive CD4, around 3.6% of naive CD8, 2.3% of memory CD4, and 0.35% to 0.5% of memory CD8 clonotypes were shared across four donors. Because the study included a small number of donors, the genetic and exposure-history diversity represented was limited. Pairwise subsampling led to the expectation that sequencing depth would affect the degree of clonotype sharing among donors. Only blood was sampled, and tissue TCR repertoires likely differ from those in blood. Even with the large sequencing depth, rarefaction of the sorted-subset datasets indicated that sequencing was incomplete. Compared with non-shared clonotypes, clonotypes shared by all four sorted-subset donors had higher generation probabilities.

Using the deep immunoSEQ assay, multiplex PCR amplified TCR CDR3 regions from genomic DNA. For each cell subset, the extracted genomic DNA was distributed evenly across all wells of several immunoSEQ 96-well plates, and each plate served as one replicate. Each replicate PCR for sorted subsets received around 210 ng genomic DNA, equal to roughly 30,000 T cell genomes. The purified libraries were quantified using a Qubit 3.0 fluorometer, sized with a Bioanalyzer 2100, and then quantified again using the KAPA Library Quantification kit. Every immunoSEQ 96-well plate was sequenced on a dedicated single-read 150-cycle Illumina NextSeq 550 flow cell. Per the authors' processing: Because the immunoSEQ output included only junctional sequences and no quality scores, the filtering could not be the same as the filtering used for full-length reads. Sequences were annotated with PyIR, a Python wrapper for IgBLAST v1.9, and V/J genes and CDR3 were assigned using IMGT germline references. Reads with weak V/J assignments (E-value above 1e-6), missing CDR3, stop codons, out-of-frame junctions, or ambiguous translated residues were removed. V3J clonotypes were defined as sequences sharing the same inferred V gene, J gene, and CDR3 amino acid sequence. The percentage overlap between two repertoires was calculated by dividing the number of shared unique clonotypes by the size of the smaller repertoire. Richness of each repertoire was evaluated using RTK rarefaction, the Chao1 estimator, and Recon v2.1 estimates of unobserved clonotypes. For all TCRbeta clonotypes obtained by the gDNA method from four donors, generation probabilities were computed with OLGA. Sourced from immuneACCESS, this table was stored by TCRdb with only in-frame sequences that have V and J called. A share of the clones is absent; for the studies checked, an unresolved V gene accounts for under half, and the remainder has no known explanation. The V and J calls and clone size come from that table; D and trimming were worked out from the DNA. The sample table records about a million clones; about 72% of these occur just once. The ten largest clones take up 0.89% of the sample.

At the junction V is shortened by 3 bases and J by 7 bases; bases outside the gene matches: 15. Measured from the cysteine to the phenylalanine, the CDR3 is 17 residues long. This entry keeps only the CDR3 DNA: 51 bases, framed from base 1. Looking up the germline V gene yields CDR1 SGHTA and CDR2 FQGNSA. Healthy HIV-negative adults with no recently reported acute infections or vaccinations were included as donors. All donors were Caucasian adults living in Nashville, Tennessee, USA. CD4+ T cells were enriched by magnetic negative selection, after which naive cells were positively selected on CD45RA and the negative fraction was taken as the memory subset. Blood was obtained by leukapheresis, after which PBMCs were separated by Ficoll-Histopaque density gradient centrifugation and cryopreserved in liquid nitrogen vapor phase. Purity and quantity of every magnetically sorted T cell population were checked by analytical flow cytometry. Each sorted fraction had its genomic DNA isolated and then quantified by UV absorbance on a Nanodrop 2000c.

The sequence came from a man between 18 and 35 years old in good health. Some clones in this sample may be carry-over from other donors' samples. The sequence joins TRBV7-2 to TRBJ1-5; 7 junctional bases match TRBD1. Sample: memory CD4+ T cells from PBMCs. In light of the paper, this sample's cell subset or site label describes: CD45RA-negative fraction. The bases read TGTGCCAGCAGCTTTCGGTTTCAGGGGGTTGTTAACCAGCCCCAGCATTTT. Its translation reads: CASSFRFQGVVNQPQHF.